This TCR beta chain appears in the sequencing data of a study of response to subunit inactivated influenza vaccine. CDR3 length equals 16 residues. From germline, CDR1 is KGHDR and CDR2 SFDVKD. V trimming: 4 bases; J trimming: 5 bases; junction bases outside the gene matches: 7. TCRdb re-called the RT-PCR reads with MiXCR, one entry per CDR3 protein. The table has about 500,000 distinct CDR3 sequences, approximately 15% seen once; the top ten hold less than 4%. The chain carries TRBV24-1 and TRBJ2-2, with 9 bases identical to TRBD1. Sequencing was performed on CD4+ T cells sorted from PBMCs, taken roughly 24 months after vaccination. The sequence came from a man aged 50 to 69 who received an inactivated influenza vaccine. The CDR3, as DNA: TGTGCCACCAGTGAGCCCGGGACAGGGCAAACCGGGGAGCTGTTTTTT. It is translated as CATSEPGTGQTGELFF.